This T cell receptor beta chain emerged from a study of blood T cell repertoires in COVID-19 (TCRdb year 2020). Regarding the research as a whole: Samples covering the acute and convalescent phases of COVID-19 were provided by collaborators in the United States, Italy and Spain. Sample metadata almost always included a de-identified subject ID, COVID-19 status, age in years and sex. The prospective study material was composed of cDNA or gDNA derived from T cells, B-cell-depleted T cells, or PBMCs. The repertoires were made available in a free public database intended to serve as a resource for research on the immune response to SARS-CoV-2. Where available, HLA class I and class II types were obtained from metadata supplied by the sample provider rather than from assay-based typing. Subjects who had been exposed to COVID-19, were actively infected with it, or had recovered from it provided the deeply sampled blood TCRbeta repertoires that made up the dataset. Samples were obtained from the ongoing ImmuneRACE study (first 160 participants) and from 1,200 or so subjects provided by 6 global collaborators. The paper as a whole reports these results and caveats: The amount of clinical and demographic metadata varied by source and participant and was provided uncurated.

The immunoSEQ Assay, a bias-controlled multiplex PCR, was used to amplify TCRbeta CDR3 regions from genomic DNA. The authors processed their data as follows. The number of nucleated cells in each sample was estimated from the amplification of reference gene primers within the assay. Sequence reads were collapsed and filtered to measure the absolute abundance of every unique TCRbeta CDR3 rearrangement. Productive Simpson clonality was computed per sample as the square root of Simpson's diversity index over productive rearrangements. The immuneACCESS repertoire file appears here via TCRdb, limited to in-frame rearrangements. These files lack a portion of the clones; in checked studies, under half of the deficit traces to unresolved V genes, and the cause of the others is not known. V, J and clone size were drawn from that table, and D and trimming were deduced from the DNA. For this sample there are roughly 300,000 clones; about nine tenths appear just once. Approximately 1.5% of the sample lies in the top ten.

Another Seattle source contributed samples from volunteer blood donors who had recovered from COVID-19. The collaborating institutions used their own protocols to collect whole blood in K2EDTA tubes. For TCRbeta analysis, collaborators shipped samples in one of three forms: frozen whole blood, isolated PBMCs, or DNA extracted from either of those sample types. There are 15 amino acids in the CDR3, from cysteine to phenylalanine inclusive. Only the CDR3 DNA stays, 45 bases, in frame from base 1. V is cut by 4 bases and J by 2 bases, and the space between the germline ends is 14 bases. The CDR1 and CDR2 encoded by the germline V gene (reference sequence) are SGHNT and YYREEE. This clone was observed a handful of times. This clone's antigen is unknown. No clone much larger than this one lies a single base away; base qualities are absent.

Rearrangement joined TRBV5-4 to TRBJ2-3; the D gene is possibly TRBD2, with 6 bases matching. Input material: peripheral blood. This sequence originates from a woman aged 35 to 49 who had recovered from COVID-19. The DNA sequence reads TGTGCCAGCAGCACCCTCGCGGGAACCACAGATACGCAGTATTTT. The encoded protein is CASSTLAGTTDTQYF.